The present TCR beta chain was sequenced within a study of blood T cell repertoires in COVID-19. Whole-study context: Samples came from the United States, Italy and Spain, spanning acute and convalescent COVID-19. In each case, the material was cDNA or gDNA derived from T cells, B-cell-depleted T cells, or PBMCs.

Germline V lookup: CDR1 LGHDT, CDR2 YNNKEL (reference sequence). V lost 4 bases to trimming and J lost 3 bases, with 9 bases between them. The CDR3 contains 13 residues. In the authors' workflow: It was from reference gene primer amplification that nucleated cell counts were estimated. The method was immunoSEQ multiplex PCR; TCRdb's version includes in-frame clones alone and lacks a portion of them. V and J calls and clone size are as listed in that table; D and trimming were resolved from the DNA. This table has about 140,000 clones, 65% to 90% appearing once. This sequence was found in a human donor in a cohort sampled during active COVID-19. The rearrangement joins TRBV3-1 (or the pseudogene TRBV3-2) to TRBJ1-1; D gene uncertain. The sequenced sample consisted of peripheral blood. CDR3 DNA sequence: TGTGCCAGCAGCCCCTTTCCGGACACTGAAGCTTTCTTT. It yields the protein CASSPFPDTEAFF.